These T cell receptor beta chains were read from a single sample in a study of PD-1 blockade in mismatch repair-deficient tumors. Assay: immunoSEQ multiplex PCR; the TCRdb copy retains only in-frame clones and omits some. The data show approximately 110,000 clones, about 83% seen once. The material sequenced was peripheral blood, taken approximately 60 weeks after starting pembrolizumab. These receptors originate from an adult with mismatch repair-deficient cancer. The CDR3 runs from the conserved cysteine through the conserved F or W. Fields, in order: clone size, V gene, D gene, J gene, CDR3 protein, CDR3 DNA. D genes are given only for firm matches. Clone size is not always given. Where it is, it says once, few, many or a class for expanded clones.

NA	TRBV5-1	TRBD1	TRBJ1-1	CASSLQGYTEAFF	TGCGCCAGCAGCTTACAGGGGTACACTGAAGCTTTCTTT
NA	TRBV5-8	NA	TRBJ1-4	CASNPNSGSHEKLFF	TGTGCCAGCAATCCCAATTCAGGCAGCCATGAAAAACTGTTTTTT
once	TRBV11-3	NA	TRBJ2-3	CASSLGATGDTQYF	TGTGCCAGCAGCCTCGGGGCGACAGGAGATACGCAGTATTTT
NA	TRBV6-1	TRBD2	TRBJ2-7	CASSETASGRYEQYF	TGTGCCAGCAGTGAAACGGCTAGCGGGAGGTACGAGCAGTACTTC
NA	TRBV4-2	NA	TRBJ2-7	CASSLRPGNSYEQYF	TGTGCCAGCAGCCTCCGTCCGGGTAACTCCTACGAGCAGTACTTC
NA	TRBV5-6	TRBD1	TRBJ1-2	CASSWGGGGYTF	TGTGCCAGCAGCTGGGGAGGGGGCGGCTACACCTTC
NA	TRBV11-2	NA	TRBJ2-3	CASREGPTQYF	TGTGCCAGCAGAGAAGGTCCTACGCAGTATTTT
NA	TRBV7-2	NA	TRBJ1-5	CASSQGRNNQPQHF	TGTGCCAGCAGCCAAGGCCGCAACAATCAGCCCCAGCATTTT
NA	TRBV7-3	NA	TRBJ2-1	CASSVSSGRYNEQFF	TGTGCCAGCAGCGTATCGAGCGGGCGGTACAATGAGCAGTTCTTC
few	TRBV5-5	NA	TRBJ2-4	CASSSDKNIQYF	TGTGCCAGCAGCTCCGACAAAAACATTCAGTACTTC
NA	TRBV6-5	TRBD2	TRBJ2-7	CASSYSSGRISYEQYF	TGTGCCAGCAGTTACTCTAGCGGGCGAATCTCCTACGAGCAGTACTTC
NA	TRBV19	TRBD1	TRBJ2-1	CASSIDKGAAYNEQFF	TGTGCCAGTAGTATAGATAAGGGGGCGGCCTACAATGAGCAGTTCTTC
NA	TRBV11-2	NA	TRBJ2-6	CASSSGGGYHGANVLTF	TGTGCCAGCAGCTCCGGAGGGGGGTACCATGGGGCCAACGTCCTGACTTTC
NA	TRBV7-2	TRBD1	TRBJ2-3	CASSSDRVWTDTQYF	TGTGCCAGCAGCTCGGACAGGGTCTGGACAGATACGCAGTATTTT